This passage covers 14 T cell receptor beta chains from one sample sequenced in a study of cytomegalovirus exposure and HLA in healthy donors. Vbeta (60) and Jbeta (13) primers were used in the PCR. TCRdb's table, derived via immunoSEQ multiplex PCR, lists solely in-frame clones and lacks some. The data include around 140,000 clones; the top ten clones carry about 1.5%. Sequencing used PBMCs. All receptors derive from a woman in her thirties or forties in good health and CMV-seropositive.

Here the CDR3 DNA reads TGTGCCAGCAGCTTAGGGGGGGACAGGGTCCACGAGCAGTACTTC. Amino acid sequence: CASSLGGDRVHEQYF. The chain couples TRBV11-2 to TRBJ2-7; TRBD1 agrees at 9 bases. This CDR3 contains 15 residues. V shed 1 base, J shed 5 bases, and the junction held 6 bases outside the gene matches. Germline-derived CDR1 and CDR2 are SGHAT and FQNNGV.

The rearrangement links TRBV27 to TRBJ2-1, with 7 nucleotides matching TRBD2. This CDR3 spans 13 amino acids. Losses at the gene ends were 3 bases for V and 7 bases for J; bases not matched to a gene: 3. Germline values: CDR1 MNHEY, CDR2 SMNVEV (reference sequence). CDR3 in DNA: TGTGCCAGCAGTTTGTTGGGAGGGAATGAGCAGTTCTTC. This sequence encodes CASSLLGGNEQFF.

This rearrangement joins TRBV6-1 to TRBJ2-5, with 10 bases aligning to TRBD1. The J call may be faulty, since TRBJ2-7 better matches the DNA end. In germline, CDR1 is MNHNS, CDR2 SASEGT. This CDR3 has 13 amino acids. The CDR3 loop reads CASGLTGGGEQYF. Here the CDR3 DNA reads TGTGCCAGCGGGTTGACAGGGGGCGGCGAGCAGTACTTC.

The CDR3 DNA reads TGTGCCAGCAGTGAAACAGGAGGGGTTGAAGCTTTCTTT. Translation gives CASSETGGVEAFF. The chain links TRBV6-1 to TRBJ1-1, with a weak D call TRBD1 (5 bases). This CDR3 has 13 amino acids. V was clipped by 2 bases and J by 7 bases, with 11 bases between them. Germline V CDR1 and CDR2: MNHNS, SASEGT.

The chain joins TRBV28 to TRBJ1-1; D is undetermined. CDR1 and CDR2 from the germline V gene are MDHEN and SYDVKM. This CDR3 is built from 13 residues. Trimming left V 9 bases short and J 3 bases short, with 14 bases between. The CDR3 is CASLAGDYTEAFF. CDR3 in DNA: TGTGCCAGTTTAGCGGGTGACTACACTGAAGCTTTCTTT.

This rearrangement joins TRBV7-9 to TRBJ2-3, with 11 bases that match TRBD2. Losses at the gene ends were 2 bases for V and 1 base for J; bases not matched to a gene: 8. The CDR3 covers 18 residues. CDR1 and CDR2 from the germline V gene are SEHNR and FQNEAQ (reference sequence). The CDR3 region is CASSLTSGSTGGTDTQYF. The DNA of the CDR3 is TGTGCCAGCAGCTTAACTAGCGGGAGTACAGGAGGCACAGATACGCAGTATTTT.

The chain links TRBV7-9 to TRBJ2-7, with D possibly being TRBD2 (5 bases). Germline V lookup: CDR1 SEHNR, CDR2 FQNEAQ (reference sequence). The CDR3 loop spans 15 amino acids. V gave up 1 base and J gave up 7 bases, with 17 bases separating them. The CDR3 nucleotides read TGTGCCAGCAGCTTAGGGGAGTACTACGATGAGGAGCAGTACTTC. Its protein is CASSLGEYYDEEQYF. The full variable domain, completed using reference TRBV7-9 and TRBJ2-7, is DTGVSQNPRHKITKRGQNVTFRCDPISEHNRLYWYRQTLGQGPEFLTYFQNEAQLEKSRLLSDRFSAERPKGSFSTLEIQRTEQGDSAMYLCASSLGEYYDEEQYFGPGTRLTVT.

The chain uses TRBV5-5 and TRBJ2-2; no clear D gene. Trimming removed 0 bases at V and 3 bases at J, with 9 bases between. The CDR3 loop spans 15 amino acids. The germline CDR1 and CDR2 sequences are SGHKS and YYEKEE (reference sequence). In nucleotides, the CDR3 is TGTGCCAGCAGCTTGGCACTGAGAGACACCGGGGAGCTGTTTTTT. As protein: CASSLALRDTGELFF.

The chain employs TRBV18 and TRBJ2-5, with 8 bases identical to TRBD1. The J call may be wrong; the DNA end is better matched by TRBJ2-7. Germline assignment: CDR1 KGHSH and CDR2 LQKENI. The CDR3 covers 16 residues. CDR3 residues: CASSPGTGNDAYEQYF. The CDR3 nucleotides read TGTGCCAGCTCACCAGGGACAGGCAACGACGCCTACGAGCAGTACTTC.

The chain combines TRBV28 with TRBJ2-1; no clear D. This CDR3 is 12 amino acids long. Deletions cut 2 bases from V and 4 bases from J, with 3 bases between. In germline, CDR1 is MDHEN, CDR2 SYDVKM. The CDR3 DNA reads as TGTGCCAGCAGTTTAGCGTACAATGAGCAGTTCTTC. Amino acid sequence: CASSLAYNEQFF. Variable domain in full (rest from reference TRBV28 and TRBJ2-1): DVKVTQSSRYLVKRTGEKVFLECVQDMDHENMFWYRQDPGLGLRLIYFSYDVKMKEKGDIPEGYSVSREKKERFSLILESASTNQTSMYLCASSLAYNEQFFGPGTRLTVL.

The gene calls are TRBV7-8 and TRBJ2-5; D is possibly TRBD1 (5 bases). The end of the DNA is better explained by TRBJ2-7, so the J call may be wrong. Germline assignment: CDR1 SGHVS and CDR2 FQNEAQ. This CDR3 has 16 residues. CDR3 sequence (DNA): TGTGCCAGCAGCTTAGCTCAGACAGCTTGGTATTACGAGCAGTACTTC. This encodes CASSLAQTAWYYEQYF.

The V and J genes are TRBV5-1 and TRBJ2-1; 10 bases line up with TRBD2. Germline V gene sequence: CDR1 SGHRS, CDR2 YFSETQ. CDR3 length: 15 residues. The V gene end was trimmed by 4 bases and the J gene end by 2 bases; junction bases not matched to a gene: 3. This chain's CDR3 is CASSETSGTYNEQFF. The CDR3, as DNA: TGCGCCAGCAGCGAAACTAGCGGGACCTACAATGAGCAGTTCTTC.

The chain links TRBV19 to TRBJ1-1; 9 bases align to TRBD1. Germline trimming cut 6 bases from V and 4 bases from J; bases unmatched to any gene: 15. This CDR3 region has 17 residues. Germline CDR1 is LNHDA and CDR2 is SQIVND (reference sequence). The CDR3 sequence: CASSYRGPGLMGTEAFF. Written as DNA, the CDR3 is TGTGCCAGTAGCTACAGGGGGCCAGGATTAATGGGCACTGAAGCTTTCTTT.

This chain links TRBV29-1 with TRBJ2-5, with TRBD1 matching over 8 bases. This CDR3 has 14 amino acids. J lost 2 bases, V lost 4 bases, and 6 bases had no gene match. Germline V CDR1 and CDR2: SQVTM, ANQGSEA. The CDR3 DNA follows: TGCAGCGTTGCTAACAGGGGGTGGCAAGAGACCCAGTACTTC. Protein sequence: CSVANRGWQETQYF. Drawing the rest from reference TRBV29-1 and TRBJ2-5, the complete variable domain is SAVISQKPSRDICQRGTSLTIQCQVDSQVTMMFWYRQQPGQSLTLIATANQGSEATYESGFVIDKFPISRPNLTFSTLTVSNMSPEDSSIYLCSVANRGWQETQYFGPGTRLLVL.